One sample yielded the 20 T cell receptor beta chains listed below, sequenced in a study of blood T cell repertoires in COVID-19. The table came from immunoSEQ multiplex PCR; TCRdb's copy has only in-frame clones and leaves some out. The table has 350,000 to 400,000 clones, approximately 90% seen once. The material sequenced was PBMCs or T cells enriched from blood (not recorded which). The receptor set was obtained from a middle-aged woman who had been exposed to COVID-19.

This CDR3 reads CASSYFQGGSYGYTF. In DNA, the CDR3 is TGTGCCAGCAGTTACTTCCAGGGGGGTAGCTATGGCTACACCTTC. The chain carries TRBV6-5 and TRBJ1-2, with 7 bases fitting TRBD1. Germline CDR1 and CDR2: MNHEY and SVGAGI. V trimming: 1 base; J trimming: 4 bases; junction bases outside the gene matches: 6. This CDR3 contains 15 residues.

The V call is TRBV7-6, the J call TRBJ1-4; D is undetermined. Trimming shortened V by 3 bases and J by 8 bases, and 10 bases separated the two germline ends. CDR1 is SGHVS and CDR2 is FNYEAQ in the germline V gene. This CDR3 has 13 residues. CDR3 coding DNA: TGTGCCAGCAGCTTGCAGAAATCGGAAAAACTGTTTTTT. Protein sequence: CASSLQKSEKLFF.

The CDR3 protein is CASRPGTGGSYEQYF. The CDR3 DNA reads as TGTGCCAGCAGACCCGGGACAGGGGGTTCCTACGAGCAGTACTTC. This chain connects TRBV27 to TRBJ2-7, with 11 bases identical to TRBD1. V trimming: 6 bases; J trimming: 1 base; junction bases outside the gene matches: 5. The CDR3 is made up of 15 amino acids. CDR1 and CDR2 (germline): MNHEY, SMNVEV (reference sequence).

The rearrangement uses TRBV3-1 (or the pseudogene TRBV3-2) and TRBJ2-2; 7 bases line up with TRBD2. From germline, CDR1 is LGHDT and CDR2 YNNKEL (reference sequence). CDR3 length equals 16 residues. Unmatched junction bases numbered 6, after V lost 0 bases and J lost 5 bases. This chain's CDR3 is CASSQDLAEITGELFF. CDR3 in DNA: TGTGCCAGCAGCCAAGATCTAGCGGAAATAACCGGGGAGCTGTTTTTT.

The chain combines TRBV27 with TRBJ1-1; D call uncertain. The ends were cut back, 7 bases at V and 1 base at J, with 10 bases in the middle. CDR1 and CDR2 from the germline V gene are MNHEY and SMNVEV (reference sequence). This CDR3 has 13 amino acids. CDR3 nucleotide sequence: TGTGCCAGCAATCTGAGGCCGAACACTGAAGCTTTCTTT. Encoded protein: CASNLRPNTEAFF.

This chain links TRBV6-5 with TRBJ1-5, with D uncertain. The CDR3 extends over 13 amino acids. Germline V gene lookup returns CDR1 MNHEY and CDR2 SVGAGI. Trimming took off 7 bases at V and 4 bases at J, with 11 bases between the two ends. The CDR3 spells CASTGSKNQPQHF. The CDR3 DNA sequence: TGTGCCAGCACTGGCTCGAAAAATCAGCCCCAGCATTTT.

The chain uses TRBV5-1 and TRBJ1-3; 8 nucleotides match TRBD1. Trimming removed 4 bases from V and 2 bases from J; junction bases left unmatched: 5. Germline V gives CDR1 SGHRS, CDR2 YFSETQ. The CDR3 consists of 15 residues. CDR3 sequence reads: CASSDQGAAGNTIYF. CDR3 DNA sequence: TGCGCCAGCAGCGATCAGGGGGCCGCTGGAAACACCATATATTTT. The full variable domain, completed using reference TRBV5-1 and TRBJ1-3, is KAGVTQTPRYLIKTRGQQVTLSCSPISGHRSVSWYQQTPGQGLQFLFEYFSETQRNKGNFPGRFSGRQFSNSRSEMNVSTLELGDSALYLCASSDQGAAGNTIYFGEGSWLTVV.

The chain couples TRBV11-3 to TRBJ2-3, with TRBD2 matching 7 bases. Germline CDR1 and CDR2: SGHNT and YENEEA. The CDR3 runs to 15 residues. V shed 8 bases, J shed 0 bases, and the junction held 8 bases outside the gene matches. In DNA form, the CDR3 reads TGTGCCAGCGCTCAGCGGGGTCTGAGCACAGATACGCAGTATTTT. It encodes CASAQRGLSTDTQYF.

The chain has TRBV11-3 and TRBJ1-1; TRBD1 matches 7 bases. CDR1 and CDR2 from the germline V gene are SGHNT and YENEEA. CDR3 size: 13 residues. The V and J ends lost 2 bases and 10 bases, in that order; junction bases with no gene match: 7. The CDR3 nucleotides are TGTGCCAGCAGCTTATCAGGGCCAGGGGGAGCTTTCTTT. It codes for CASSLSGPGGAFF.

This chain uses TRBV27 with TRBJ2-3; D might be TRBD2 (7 bases). The CDR3 is made up of 15 amino acids. Germline CDR1 and CDR2: MNHEY and SMNVEV (reference sequence). The germline V and J ends were trimmed by 3 bases and 2 bases, with 12 bases remaining between them. The CDR3 nucleotides are TGTGCCAGCAGTTTGGGGGGGCCAGTCACAGATACGCAGTATTTT. Amino acids: CASSLGGPVTDTQYF.

V is TRBV7-9 and J is TRBJ1-4; 7 bases are a match to TRBD1. The trim removed 5 bases at V and 3 bases at J, leaving 3 bases unmatched. Germline loops: CDR1 SEHNR, CDR2 FQNEAQ (reference sequence). This CDR3 has 14 amino acids. CDR3 sequence (DNA): TGTGCCAGCAGCCCCGGGACAGCTAATGAAAAACTGTTTTTT. Translation: CASSPGTANEKLFF.

The V call is TRBV7-9, the J call TRBJ2-3, with D perhaps matching TRBD2 (5 bases). V was pared by 7 bases and J by 1 base, with 9 bases between. Per the germline V gene, CDR1 is SEHNR and CDR2 is FQNEAQ (reference sequence). CDR3 length: 13 amino acids. This CDR3 reads CASTDYGTDTQYF. DNA of the CDR3: TGTGCCAGCACCGACTATGGCACAGATACGCAGTATTTT.

The chain joins TRBV27 to TRBJ1-2, with D perhaps TRBD1 (6 bases). CDR3 length: 15 residues. Germline V gene sequence: CDR1 MNHEY, CDR2 SMNVEV (reference sequence). The V and J ends lost 2 bases and 7 bases respectively, with 17 bases between them. CDR3 region: CASSLQGLQLSGYTF. For the CDR3, the DNA is TGTGCCAGCAGTTTACAGGGGCTCCAGCTAAGTGGCTACACCTTC.

The chain has TRBV3-1 (or the pseudogene TRBV3-2) and TRBJ1-2, with 8 bases matching TRBD1. This CDR3 contains 14 residues. Germline V lookup: CDR1 LGHDT, CDR2 YNNKEL (reference sequence). V shed 8 bases, J shed 7 bases, and the junction held 12 bases outside the gene matches. CDR3 sequence (DNA): TGTGCCAGCGCACTAGGACAGGGAGTAGGTGGCTACACCTTC. This gives the protein CASALGQGVGGYTF.

The DNA of the CDR3 is TGTGCCAGCAGCTTGGAAGGAGGGATCTTGAACACTGAAGCTTTCTTT. This codes for CASSLEGGILNTEAFF. The rearrangement links TRBV11-2 to TRBJ1-1; D is ambiguous. CDR1 and CDR2 (germline): SGHAT, FQNNGV. Deletions cut 3 bases from V and 0 bases from J, with 14 bases between. CDR3 size: 16 residues. Looking up the rest from reference TRBV11-2 and TRBJ1-1 gives the full variable domain: EAGVAQSPRYKIIEKRQSVAFWCNPISGHATLYWYQQILGQGPKLLIQFQNNGVVDDSQLPKDRFSAERLKGVDSTLKIQPAKLEDSAVYLCASSLEGGILNTEAFFGQGTRLTVV.

The genes are TRBV9 and TRBJ1-1; perhaps TRBD1 as D (6 bases). V lost 3 bases to trimming and J lost 5 bases, with 17 bases between them. This CDR3 has 15 residues. CDR1 is SGDLS and CDR2 is YYNGEE in the germline V gene. The CDR3 sequence is CASSGRGGGGTEAFF. CDR3 in DNA: TGTGCCAGCAGCGGAAGGGGAGGGGGAGGGACTGAAGCTTTCTTT.

The gene calls are TRBV14 and TRBJ2-7, with D possibly TRBD2 on 7 matching bases. V lost 2 bases to trimming and J lost 0 bases, with 14 bases between them. Germline lookup yields CDR1 SGHDN and CDR2 FVKESK. The CDR3 has 16 residues. The CDR3 is CASSQNAGEGSYEQYF. CDR3 coding DNA: TGTGCCAGCAGCCAAAATGCAGGGGAGGGCTCCTACGAGCAGTACTTC. Looking up the rest from reference TRBV14 and TRBJ2-7 gives the full variable domain: EAGVTQFPSHSVIEKGQTVTLRCDPISGHDNLYWYRRVMGKEIKFLLHFVKESKQDESGMPNNRFLAERTGGTYSTLKVQPAELEDSGVYFCASSQNAGEGSYEQYFGPGTRLTVT.

The chain links TRBV7-9 to TRBJ1-3, with TRBD1 identical over 9 bases. The CDR3 length is 15 residues. V gave up 6 bases and J gave up 5 bases; unmatched junction bases: 8. The germline CDR1 and CDR2 sequences are SEHNR and FQNEAQ (reference sequence). The CDR3 protein is CASSYRGQVRNTIYF. CDR3 in DNA: TGTGCCAGCAGTTACAGGGGGCAGGTCAGAAACACCATATATTTT. The complete variable domain, with remaining parts taken from reference TRBV7-9 and TRBJ1-3, reads DTGVSQNPRHKITKRGQNVTFRCDPISEHNRLYWYRQTLGQGPEFLTYFQNEAQLEKSRLLSDRFSAERPKGSFSTLEIQRTEQGDSAMYLCASSYRGQVRNTIYFGEGSWLTVV.

This clone was picked up one time. The chain is built from TRBV6-2 or TRBV6-3 and TRBJ1-1; 8 bases fit TRBD1. This CDR3 region has 14 residues. V trimming: 6 bases; J trimming: 4 bases; junction bases outside the gene matches: 7. The germline gives CDR1 MNHEY, CDR2 SVGEGT. In DNA, the CDR3 is TGTGCCAGCAGCCGATTCACAGGGGGCACTGAAGCTTTCTTT. It encodes CASSRFTGGTEAFF.

The CDR3 coding sequence is TGTGCCAGCAGCTTGGGCAGCACCACCGGGGAGCTGTTTTTT. Its protein product is CASSLGSTTGELFF. V gene TRBV7-9 combines with J gene TRBJ2-2; D unclear. V was pared by 3 bases and J by 4 bases, with 9 bases between. The CDR3 loop spans 14 amino acids. CDR1 and CDR2 (germline): SEHNR, FQNEAQ (reference sequence).